This T cell receptor (beta chain) was identified during a study of T-cell memory formation after mild COVID-19. Study at large: Largely donor-specific sequence clusters came from two donors.

Using its own MiXCR run on the 5' RACE reads, TCRdb lists one record per CDR3 protein. The repertoire has 200,000 to 300,000 distinct CDR3 sequences, over 15% of them found once; the top ten carry 22%. In germline, CDR1 is GTSNPN, CDR2 SVGIG (reference sequence). The length of the CDR3 is 10 residues. Trimming left V 1 base short and J 8 bases short, with 5 bases between. This rearrangement joins TRBV30 to TRBJ1-1; D unclear. The receptor comes from a man aged 18 to 29 who had mild COVID-19 (a few samples of this study predate the infection). Cell type and time point are not known. The material sequenced was PBMCs or a T cell subset sorted from them (not recorded which). The chain's CDR3 is CAWSEKEAFF. In DNA, the CDR3 is TGTGCCTGGAGTGAGAAAGAAGCTTTCTTT.